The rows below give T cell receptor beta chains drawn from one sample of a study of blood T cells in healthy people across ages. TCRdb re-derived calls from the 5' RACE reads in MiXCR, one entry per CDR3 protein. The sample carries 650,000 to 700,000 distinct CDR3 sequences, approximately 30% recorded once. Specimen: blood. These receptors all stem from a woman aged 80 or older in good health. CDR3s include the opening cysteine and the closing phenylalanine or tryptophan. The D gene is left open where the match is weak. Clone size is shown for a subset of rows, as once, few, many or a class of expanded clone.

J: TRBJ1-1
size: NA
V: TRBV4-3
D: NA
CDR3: CASSQDTGVAEAFF
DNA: TGCGCCAGCAGCCAAGATACCGGAGTCGCTGAAGCTTTCTTT

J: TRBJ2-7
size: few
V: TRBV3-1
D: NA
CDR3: CASTGRGTYEQYF
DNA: TGTGCCAGCACCGGACGGGGAACCTACGAGCAGTACTTC

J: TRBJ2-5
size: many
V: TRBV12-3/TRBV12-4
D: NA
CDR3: CASSSNQHNQETQYF
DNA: TGTGCCAGCAGTTCCAATCAGCACAACCAAGAGACCCAGTACTTC

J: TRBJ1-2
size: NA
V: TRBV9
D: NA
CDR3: CASSDERARNYGYTF
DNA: TGTGCCAGCAGCGATGAGAGGGCCCGCAACTATGGCTACACCTTC

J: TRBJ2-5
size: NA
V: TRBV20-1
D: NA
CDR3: CSAPQGETQYF
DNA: TGCAGTGCTCCTCAGGGAGAGACCCAGTACTTC

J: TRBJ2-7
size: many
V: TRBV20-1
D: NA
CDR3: CSARPMGVPGSYEQYF
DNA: TGCAGTGCTAGACCTATGGGGGTTCCCGGGTCCTACGAGCAGTACTTC

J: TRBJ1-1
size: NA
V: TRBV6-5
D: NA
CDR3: CASSQGGWHTEAFF
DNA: TGTGCCAGCAGCCAAGGAGGGTGGCACACTGAAGCTTTCTTT

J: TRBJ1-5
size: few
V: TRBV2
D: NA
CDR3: CASSGLGGAGQPQHF
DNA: TGTGCCAGCTCCGGCCTTGGGGGGGCAGGCCAGCCCCAGCATTTT

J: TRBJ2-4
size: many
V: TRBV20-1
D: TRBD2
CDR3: CSASRGGGADIQYF
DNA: TGCAGTGCTAGCCGCGGCGGGGGGGCGGACATTCAGTACTTC

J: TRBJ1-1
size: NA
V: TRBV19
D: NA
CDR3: CASSIKIRGAAEAFF
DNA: TGTGCCAGTAGTATCAAGATTCGGGGTGCGGCTGAAGCTTTCTTT

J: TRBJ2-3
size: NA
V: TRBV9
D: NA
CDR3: CASGSFTDTQYF
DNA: TGTGCCAGCGGGTCCTTCACAGATACGCAGTATTTT

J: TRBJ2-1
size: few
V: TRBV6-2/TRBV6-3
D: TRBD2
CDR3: CASSSQGGRRYEQFF
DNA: TGTGCCAGCAGTTCCCAGGGCGGGAGGCGATATGAGCAGTTCTTC

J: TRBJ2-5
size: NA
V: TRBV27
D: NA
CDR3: CASSLSWSRVLETQYF
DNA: TGTGCCAGCAGTTTATCATGGTCGCGGGTTCTAGAGACCCAGTACTTC

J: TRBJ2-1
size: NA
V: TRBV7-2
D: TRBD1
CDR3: CASSLARNRGPYNEQFF
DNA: TGTGCCAGCAGCTTAGCAAGGAACAGGGGCCCCTACAATGAGCAGTTCTTC

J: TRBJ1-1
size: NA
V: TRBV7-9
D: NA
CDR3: CASSPGGPVTEAFF
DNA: TGTGCCAGCAGCCCCGGAGGGCCAGTCACTGAAGCTTTCTTT

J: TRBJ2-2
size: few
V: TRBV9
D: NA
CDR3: CASSEYTGELFF
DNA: TGTGCCAGCAGCGAATACACCGGGGAGCTGTTTTTT

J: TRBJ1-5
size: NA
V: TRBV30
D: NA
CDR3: CARSGGTGQPQHF
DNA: TGTGCCAGGAGTGGTGGGACTGGTCAGCCCCAGCATTTT

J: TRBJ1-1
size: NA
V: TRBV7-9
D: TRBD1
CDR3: CASSRLGTGNTEAFF
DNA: TGTGCCAGCAGCCGCCTTGGGACAGGGAACACTGAAGCTTTCTTT

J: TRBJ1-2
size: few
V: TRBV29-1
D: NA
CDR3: CSVPRDGGSGYTF
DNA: TGCAGCGTCCCTCGGGACGGCGGGTCCGGCTACACCTTC

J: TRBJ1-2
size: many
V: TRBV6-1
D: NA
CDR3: CASSEEWGRVWYTF
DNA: TGTGCCAGCAGTGAGGAGTGGGGGCGAGTGTGGTACACCTTC

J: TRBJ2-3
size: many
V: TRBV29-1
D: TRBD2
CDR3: CSVDDPGGDTQYF
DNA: TGCAGCGTCGATGACCCGGGAGGGGATACGCAGTATTTT

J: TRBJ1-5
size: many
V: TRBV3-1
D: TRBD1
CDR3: CASSQGQGGNQPQHF
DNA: TGTGCCAGCAGCCAAGGACAGGGAGGGAATCAGCCCCAGCATTTT

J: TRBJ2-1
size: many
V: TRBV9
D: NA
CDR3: CASSVEPYNEQFF
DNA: TGTGCCAGCAGCGTAGAACCCTACAATGAGCAGTTCTTC

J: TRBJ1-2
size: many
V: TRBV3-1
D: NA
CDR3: CASSPTESYGYTF
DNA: TGTGCCAGCAGCCCGACGGAATCCTATGGCTACACCTTC

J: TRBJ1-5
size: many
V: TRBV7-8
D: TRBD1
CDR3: CASSLLGLGRGPQPQHF
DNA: TGTGCCAGCAGCTTATTGGGGCTGGGCAGGGGGCCTCAGCCCCAGCATTTT

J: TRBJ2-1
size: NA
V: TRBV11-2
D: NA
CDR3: CASSSPVSRGEQFF
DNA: TGTGCCAGCAGCTCCCCCGTATCTAGGGGTGAGCAGTTCTTC

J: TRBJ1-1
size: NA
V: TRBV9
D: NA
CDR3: CASSVGGQGYTEAFF
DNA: TGTGCCAGCAGCGTAGGCGGGCAGGGCTACACTGAAGCTTTCTTT

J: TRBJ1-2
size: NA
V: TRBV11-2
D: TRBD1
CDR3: CASSPTGVSYGYTF
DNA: TGTGCCAGCAGTCCGACAGGGGTCTCCTATGGCTACACCTTC

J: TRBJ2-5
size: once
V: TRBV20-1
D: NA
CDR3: CSAEGGAGRETQYF
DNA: TGCAGTGCAGAGGGCGGGGCCGGTCGGGAGACCCAGTACTTC

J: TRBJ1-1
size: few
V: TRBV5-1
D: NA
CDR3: CASSLAGGASCTEAFF
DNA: TGCGCCAGCAGCTTGGCGGGGGGGGCTAGTTGCACTGAAGCTTTCTTT

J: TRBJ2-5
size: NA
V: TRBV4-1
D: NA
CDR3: CASSQEWGRKTQYF
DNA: TGCGCCAGCAGCCAAGAATGGGGAAGGAAGACCCAGTACTTC

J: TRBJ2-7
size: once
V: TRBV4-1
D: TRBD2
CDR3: CASSRGGGSSYEQYF
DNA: TGCGCCAGCAGCCGAGGCGGGGGGAGCTCCTACGAGCAGTACTTC

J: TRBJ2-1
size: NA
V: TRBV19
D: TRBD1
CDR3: CASSSDRVEDNEQFF
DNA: TGTGCCAGTAGTTCCGACAGGGTAGAGGACAATGAGCAGTTCTTC

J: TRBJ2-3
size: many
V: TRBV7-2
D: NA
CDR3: CASSSRLPSTDTQYF
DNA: TGTGCCAGCAGCTCGCGTCTGCCCAGCACAGATACGCAGTATTTT

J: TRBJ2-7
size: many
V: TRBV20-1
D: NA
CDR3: CSGGLRAYEQYF
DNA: TGCAGTGGGGGACTCCGGGCCTACGAGCAGTACTTC

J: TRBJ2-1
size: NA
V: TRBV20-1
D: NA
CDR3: CSASPTGNEQFF
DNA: TGCAGTGCTAGTCCGACGGGGAATGAGCAGTTCTTC

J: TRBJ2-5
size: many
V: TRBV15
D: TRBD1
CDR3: CATSIYRDRGTQYF
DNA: TGTGCCACCAGCATATACCGGGACAGAGGGACCCAGTACTTC

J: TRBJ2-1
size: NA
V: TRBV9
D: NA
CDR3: CASSLGMSYNEQFF
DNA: TGTGCCAGCAGCCTGGGCATGTCGTACAATGAGCAGTTCTTC

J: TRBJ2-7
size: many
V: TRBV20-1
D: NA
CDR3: CSARGFDEQYF
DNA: TGCAGTGCTAGAGGCTTCGACGAGCAGTACTTC

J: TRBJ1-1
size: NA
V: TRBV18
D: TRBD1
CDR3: CASSPLTGGYTQAFF
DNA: TGTGCCAGCTCACCACTAACAGGGGGTTACACTCAAGCTTTCTTT

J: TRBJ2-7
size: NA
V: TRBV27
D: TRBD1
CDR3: CASGLTGFSYEQYF
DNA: TGTGCCAGCGGATTGACAGGGTTTTCCTACGAGCAGTACTTC

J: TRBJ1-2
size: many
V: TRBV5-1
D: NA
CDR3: CASSLESRGGYTF
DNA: TGCGCCAGCAGCTTGGAAAGTAGGGGTGGCTACACCTTC

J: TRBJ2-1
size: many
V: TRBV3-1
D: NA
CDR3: CASSQGVVGNEQFF
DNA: TGTGCCAGCAGCCAAGGTGTGGTGGGCAATGAGCAGTTCTTC

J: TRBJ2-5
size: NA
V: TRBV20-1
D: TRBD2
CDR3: CSVGTSVQETQYF
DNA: TGCAGTGTTGGGACTAGCGTCCAAGAGACCCAGTACTTC

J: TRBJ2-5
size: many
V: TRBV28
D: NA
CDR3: CASRTDGGTQYF
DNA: TGTGCCAGCAGGACCGACGGGGGGACCCAGTACTTC

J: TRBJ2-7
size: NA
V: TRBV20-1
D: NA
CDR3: CSVVWPGDPYEQYF
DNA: TGCAGCGTTGTGTGGCCAGGCGACCCCTACGAGCAGTACTTC

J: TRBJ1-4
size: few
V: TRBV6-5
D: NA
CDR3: CASGSGTAYEKRFF
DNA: TGTGCCAGCGGATCCGGGACCGCCTATGAAAAACGGTTTTTT

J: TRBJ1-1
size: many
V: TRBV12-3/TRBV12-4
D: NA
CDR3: CASSFQGLGTEAFF
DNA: TGTGCCAGCAGTTTCCAGGGTCTCGGCACTGAAGCTTTCTTT

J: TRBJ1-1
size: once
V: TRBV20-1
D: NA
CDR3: CSAPGREEAFF
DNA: TGCAGTGCTCCCGGCCGCGAGGAAGCTTTCTTT

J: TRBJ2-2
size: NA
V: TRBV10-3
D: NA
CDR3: CAISEPKPGTPPGELFF
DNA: TGTGCCATCAGTGAGCCCAAGCCAGGCACCCCCCCCGGGGAGCTGTTTTTT